This T cell receptor beta chain is from a study of blood T cell repertoires in COVID-19. Across the study: The United States, Italy and Spain provided the acute and convalescent COVID-19 samples. PBMCs, B-cell-depleted T cells, or T cells were the source of the cDNA or gDNA that made up the material.

V lost 2 bases and J lost 3; bases outside the gene matches: 3. Germline loops: CDR1 SGHTA, CDR2 FQGNSA. The CDR3 loop spans 14 amino acids. Original processing notes: Counts of nucleated cells, estimated from reference gene primer amplification, were obtained. Generated by immunoSEQ multiplex PCR, the TCRdb table keeps only in-frame clones and is missing some. The D gene and trimming were derived from the DNA, and the V and J assignments and clone size from that table. Of 30,000 to 40,000 clones in the sample, more than 80% were seen once. Sequenced sample: peripheral blood. The TCR originated in a male donor with active COVID-19. V and J are TRBV7-2 and TRBJ1-2; 7 bases line up with TRBD1. CDR3 sequence: CASSLFGTDYGYTF. As DNA, the CDR3 is TGTGCCAGCAGCTTATTCGGGACAGACTATGGCTACACCTTC.